This TCR beta chain was recorded in a study of post-analysis software for immune sequencing data. Trimming shortened V by 5 bases and J by 0 bases, and 20 bases separated the two germline ends. The CDR3 covers 19 residues. Germline lookup yields CDR1 SGHVS and CDR2 FQNEAQ. The study's findings and limits: In patients, about five TRBV segments were more frequent than in controls, with TRBV5-6, TRBV5-1 and TRBV20-1 among them.

About this clonotype itself: Its specificity is unknown.

Prepared libraries of TCR beta cDNA carried unique molecular identifiers. TCRdb processed the PCR reads anew with MiXCR; each CDR3 protein has one entry. Of about 810,000 distinct CDR3 sequences in the sample, under 70% were seen once. The clonotype originates from a girl aged 10-17 years with multiple sclerosis. J is TRBJ2-6 and V is TRBV7-8; tentative D call: TRBD2 (5 bases). Sample: blood. The CDR3 sequence: CASSRQVTLGGSGANVLTF. CDR3 in DNA: TGTGCCAGCAGCCGACAAGTGACCCTTGGAGGCTCTGGGGCCAACGTCCTGACTTTC.